The entry below describes one T cell receptor (beta chain). This sample stems from a study of blood T cell repertoires in COVID-19. On the study more broadly: There were acute and convalescent COVID-19 samples, and they came from the United States, Italy and Spain. From T cells, B-cell-depleted T cells, or PBMCs came the material, which was cDNA or gDNA.

Original data processing: Reference gene primers were amplified, and this amplification served to estimate nucleated cell counts. Assay used: immunoSEQ multiplex PCR; TCRdb lists only in-frame clones, some missing. The V and J calls and the clone size are those of that table, but D and trimming were determined from the DNA. The sample includes about 50,000 clones, 89% of them seen just once. Germline V gives CDR1 LNHDA, CDR2 SQIVND (reference sequence). V shed 3 bases and J shed 5 bases, with 8 bases lying between them. CDR3 size: 14 residues. This TCR was recovered from a human donor in a cohort sampled during active COVID-19. The chain links TRBV19 to TRBJ1-6, with a tentative D call TRBD1 (5 bases). Sequenced sample: peripheral blood. CDR3 in amino acids: CASSIEGDNSPLHF. In DNA, the CDR3 is TGTGCCAGTAGTATTGAAGGGGATAATTCACCCCTCCACTTT.